This T cell receptor (beta chain) was recovered during a study of graft-versus-host responses after intestinal transplantation. Whole-study results and caveats: Early post-transplant HvG declines tracked with peak circulating GvH clone levels.

Germline assignment: CDR1 SGDLS and CDR2 YYNGEE. The CDR3 sequence is 13 residues long. Trimming left V 2 bases short and J 2 bases short, with 5 bases between. Repertoires were generated with immunoSEQ multiplex PCR, while TCRdb's copy carries only in-frame clones and drops some. Altogether about 100,000 clones are present, less than 90% being singletons, with the ten largest covering 0.85% to 1%. Notes on this clone: Its matching antigen is unknown.

The clonotype was recovered from a human donor who was the organ donor for an intestinal transplant. Source: unstimulated CD4+ T cells sorted from spleen or lymph node cells, taken before transplant. This chain uses TRBV9 with TRBJ2-1; D gene ambiguous. The chain's CDR3 is CASSVYAYNEQFF. CDR3 nucleotides: TGTGCCAGCAGCGTTTACGCCTACAATGAGCAGTTCTTC.